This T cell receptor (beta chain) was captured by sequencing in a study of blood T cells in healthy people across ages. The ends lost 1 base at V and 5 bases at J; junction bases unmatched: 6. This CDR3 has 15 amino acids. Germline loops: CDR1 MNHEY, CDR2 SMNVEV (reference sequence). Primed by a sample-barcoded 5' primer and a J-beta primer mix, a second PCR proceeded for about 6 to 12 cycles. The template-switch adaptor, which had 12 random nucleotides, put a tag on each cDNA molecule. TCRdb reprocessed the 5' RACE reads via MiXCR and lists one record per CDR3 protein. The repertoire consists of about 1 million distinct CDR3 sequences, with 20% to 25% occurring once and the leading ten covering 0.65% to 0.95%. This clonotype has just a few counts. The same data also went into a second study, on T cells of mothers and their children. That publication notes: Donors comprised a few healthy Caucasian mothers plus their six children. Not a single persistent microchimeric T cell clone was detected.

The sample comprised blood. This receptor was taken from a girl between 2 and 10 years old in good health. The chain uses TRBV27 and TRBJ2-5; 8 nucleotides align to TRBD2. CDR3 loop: CASSLFAGGLETQYF. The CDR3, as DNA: TGTGCCAGCAGTTTATTTGCGGGGGGTCTCGAGACCCAGTACTTC.